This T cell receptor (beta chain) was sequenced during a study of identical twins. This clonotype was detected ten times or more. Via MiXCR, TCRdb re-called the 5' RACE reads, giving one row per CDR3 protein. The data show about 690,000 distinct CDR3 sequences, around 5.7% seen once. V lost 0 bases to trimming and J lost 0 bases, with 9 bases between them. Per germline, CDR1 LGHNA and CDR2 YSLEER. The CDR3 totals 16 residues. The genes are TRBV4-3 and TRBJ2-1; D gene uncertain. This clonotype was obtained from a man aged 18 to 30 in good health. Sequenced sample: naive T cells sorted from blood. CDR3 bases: TGCGCCAGCAGCCAAGATGCAGGAAGCTCCTACAATGAGCAGTTCTTC. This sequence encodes CASSQDAGSSYNEQFF.